The present entry profiles one T cell receptor beta chain with its context. The antigen remains unidentified. The library was made from cDNA and included unique molecular identifiers. Researchers reported 400,000 to 600,000 cDNA molecules coming from about 0.98 to 11 million T cells. TCRdb re-derived calls from the PCR reads in MiXCR, one entry per CDR3 protein. The sample holds roughly 200,000 distinct CDR3 sequences, approximately 29% seen once. These data are taken from a study of post-analysis software for immune sequencing data. Study-level information: Included among the disease courses, which were recorded for the cohort, were relapsing-remitting, secondary progressive and progressive-relapsing multiple sclerosis.

Study-level points and caveats: Higher frequency in patients than in controls was seen for about five TRBV segments, with TRBV5-6, TRBV5-1 and TRBV20-1 among them. Compared with controls, patients showed significantly lower normalized Chao1 diversity. F measure clustering grouped samples strongly by preparation batch.

V was shortened by 0 bases and J by 2 bases, with 7 bases between the two germline ends. CDR3 size: 13 residues. From germline, CDR1 is DFQATT and CDR2 SNEGSKA (reference sequence). The gene calls are TRBV20-1 and TRBJ2-5; the D is unclear. The sequencing input was blood. The source is a girl aged 2 to 17 with multiple sclerosis. CDR3 amino acids: CSARDGQQETQYF. For the CDR3, the DNA is TGCAGTGCTAGAGATGGGCAGCAAGAGACCCAGTACTTC.